The rows below give T cell receptor beta chains drawn from one sample of a study of T cell responses to AZD1222 COVID-19 vaccine. The repertoire was sequenced with immunoSEQ multiplex PCR; TCRdb's copy has only in-frame clones and lacks some. The data contain about 89,000 clones, 91% of them singletons. Sample: peripheral blood, taken on day 0 of MenACWY control vaccination. All receptors derive from an adult in good health. The CDR3 runs from the conserved cysteine through the conserved F or W. The order of the fields is CDR3 DNA, CDR3 protein, clone size, J gene, D gene, V gene. D genes are given only for firm matches. Clone sizes are given selectively: once, few, many, or a class where the clone is expanded.

cdr3_nt: TGTGCCAGCAGCTTGAGGGTTACCCGGGAGACCCAGTACTTC
cdr3_aa: CASSLRVTRETQYF
clone_size: NA
j_call: TRBJ2-5
d_call: NA
v_call: TRBV5-5

cdr3_nt: TGTGCCAGCGCGGACGTCCGGGTGAACACTGAAGCTTTCTTT
cdr3_aa: CASADVRVNTEAFF
clone_size: NA
j_call: TRBJ1-1
d_call: NA
v_call: TRBV2

cdr3_nt: TGTGCCAGCAGTTCCACTCCCGGGGAGCTGTTTTTT
cdr3_aa: CASSSTPGELFF
clone_size: NA
j_call: TRBJ2-2
d_call: NA
v_call: TRBV28

cdr3_nt: TGTGCCAGCAGCCAACAAGCTACTAGCACAGATACGCAGTATTTT
cdr3_aa: CASSQQATSTDTQYF
clone_size: NA
j_call: TRBJ2-3
d_call: NA
v_call: TRBV7-9

cdr3_nt: TGTGCCAGCTCACCACTGGCAGGGGCGAACCACAACTATGGCTACACCTTC
cdr3_aa: CASSPLAGANHNYGYTF
clone_size: NA
j_call: TRBJ1-2
d_call: NA
v_call: TRBV18

cdr3_nt: TGTGCCAGCAGCCCCGCGGTGCCCCCCGTCTACTTC
cdr3_aa: CASSPAVPPVYF
clone_size: NA
j_call: TRBJ2-7
d_call: NA
v_call: TRBV7-2

cdr3_nt: TGTGCCAGCAGCTTAGATCGGAGCACCGGGCCCCAGCATTTT
cdr3_aa: CASSLDRSTGPQHF
clone_size: NA
j_call: TRBJ1-5
d_call: NA
v_call: TRBV7-9

cdr3_nt: TGTGCCAGCAGAAGAGGGTATGACTATGGCTACACCTTC
cdr3_aa: CASRRGYDYGYTF
clone_size: NA
j_call: TRBJ1-2
d_call: NA
v_call: TRBV6-4

cdr3_nt: TGTGCCAGCAGTGAATTGACCGGGACTGAAGCTTTCTTT
cdr3_aa: CASSELTGTEAFF
clone_size: NA
j_call: TRBJ1-1
d_call: NA
v_call: TRBV25-1

cdr3_nt: TGTGCCAGCAGTTACGGAGGGGCGGGCACTGAAGCTTTCTTT
cdr3_aa: CASSYGGAGTEAFF
clone_size: once
j_call: TRBJ1-1
d_call: NA
v_call: TRBV6-5

cdr3_nt: TGTGCCACCAGTGAATCACCCCCCACTAGCTCCTACAATGAGCAGTTCTTC
cdr3_aa: CATSESPPTSSYNEQFF
clone_size: NA
j_call: TRBJ2-1
d_call: NA
v_call: TRBV24-1

cdr3_nt: TGTGCCATCAGTGTATTTACAGATCCCTACGAGCAGTACTTC
cdr3_aa: CAISVFTDPYEQYF
clone_size: NA
j_call: TRBJ2-7
d_call: NA
v_call: TRBV10-3

cdr3_nt: TGTGCCAGCAGCTTCTATGCCTCGAACACTGAAGCTTTCTTT
cdr3_aa: CASSFYASNTEAFF
clone_size: NA
j_call: TRBJ1-1
d_call: NA
v_call: TRBV5-8

cdr3_nt: TGTGCCAGCAGTTTAAGGTTTTCTGAAGCTTTCTTT
cdr3_aa: CASSLRFSEAFF
clone_size: NA
j_call: TRBJ1-1
d_call: NA
v_call: TRBV12-3/TRBV12-4

cdr3_nt: TGTGCCAGCAGCCCGAGCGGTCGGGATACGCAGTATTTT
cdr3_aa: CASSPSGRDTQYF
clone_size: NA
j_call: TRBJ2-3
d_call: NA
v_call: TRBV7-9

cdr3_nt: TGTGCCAGCAGTTTGACCGGGACAGGATGGGAAAAACTGTTTTTT
cdr3_aa: CASSLTGTGWEKLFF
clone_size: NA
j_call: TRBJ1-4
d_call: TRBD1
v_call: TRBV27

cdr3_nt: TGTGCCAGCTCACCACCAGGTTCGGGGCACATGAACACTGAAGCTTTCTTT
cdr3_aa: CASSPPGSGHMNTEAFF
clone_size: few
j_call: TRBJ1-1
d_call: NA
v_call: TRBV18

cdr3_nt: TGCGCCAGCAGCCAAGATTGGCAGGGCCAAGAGACCCAGTACTTC
cdr3_aa: CASSQDWQGQETQYF
clone_size: NA
j_call: TRBJ2-5
d_call: NA
v_call: TRBV4-3

cdr3_nt: TGCGCCAGCAGCCGGGGGCCCGAAGCGGGCTATGGCTACACCTTC
cdr3_aa: CASSRGPEAGYGYTF
clone_size: NA
j_call: TRBJ1-2
d_call: NA
v_call: TRBV5-1

cdr3_nt: TGTGCCAGCACGGGGGACATCAGAGTCACTGAAGCTTTCTTT
cdr3_aa: CASTGDIRVTEAFF
clone_size: NA
j_call: TRBJ1-1
d_call: NA
v_call: TRBV28

cdr3_nt: TGCGCCAGCAGTGCTCTAGCGGGGGTGGGGGAGACCCAGTACTTC
cdr3_aa: CASSALAGVGETQYF
clone_size: NA
j_call: TRBJ2-5
d_call: TRBD2
v_call: TRBV10-1

cdr3_nt: TGTGCCAGCAGTCACCTGGTGGCAGGGGTTGTTCGTTGGGAAAAACTGTTTTTT
cdr3_aa: CASSHLVAGVVRWEKLFF
clone_size: NA
j_call: TRBJ1-4
d_call: NA
v_call: TRBV6-6

cdr3_nt: TGTGCCAGCAGTTCGGTACTAGCGGCTCAAGAGACCCAGTACTTC
cdr3_aa: CASSSVLAAQETQYF
clone_size: NA
j_call: TRBJ2-5
d_call: TRBD2
v_call: TRBV27

cdr3_nt: TGTGCCAGCAGCCTTCCGGGACAGTCCTACGAGCAGTACTTC
cdr3_aa: CASSLPGQSYEQYF
clone_size: NA
j_call: TRBJ2-7
d_call: TRBD1
v_call: TRBV16

cdr3_nt: TGTGCCAGTAGTCATAGCAATCAGCCCCAGCATTTT
cdr3_aa: CASSHSNQPQHF
clone_size: once
j_call: TRBJ1-5
d_call: NA
v_call: TRBV19

cdr3_nt: TGTGCCAGCAGTGAGGGACAGGGCTACTCCTATAATTCACCCCTCCACTTT
cdr3_aa: CASSEGQGYSYNSPLHF
clone_size: once
j_call: TRBJ1-6
d_call: TRBD1
v_call: TRBV2

cdr3_nt: TGTGCCAGCAGCTTGAGACGGGACGGACAGCTTACGAATTCACCCCTCCACTTT
cdr3_aa: CASSLRRDGQLTNSPLHF
clone_size: NA
j_call: TRBJ1-6
d_call: NA
v_call: TRBV5-4

cdr3_nt: TGTGCCAGCAGCCCAATGATAGGACAGGAACTGTTTTTT
cdr3_aa: CASSPMIGQELFF
clone_size: NA
j_call: TRBJ1-4
d_call: TRBD1
v_call: TRBV7-2

cdr3_nt: TGCGCCAGCAGCCCCGGGATAGGTGAGAACACTGAAGCTTTCTTT
cdr3_aa: CASSPGIGENTEAFF
clone_size: once
j_call: TRBJ1-1
d_call: NA
v_call: TRBV5-1